This T cell receptor (beta chain) was sequenced during a study of technical replicates of blood from a few donors. Germline assignment: CDR1 GTSNPN and CDR2 SVGIG (reference sequence). Trimming removed 3 bases from V and 2 bases from J, with 12 bases in between. The CDR3 is 14 residues long. The repertoire was sequenced with immunoSEQ multiplex PCR; TCRdb's copy has only in-frame clones and lacks some. Among tens of thousands of clones, just under 97% were seen once, and the ten largest hold 0.2% to 0.25%. This receptor was taken from a human donor in good health. The sequencing sample was made of T cells isolated from PBMCs. The chain couples TRBV30 to TRBJ2-3; D is perhaps TRBD2 (7 bases). CDR3 residues: CAWRGGLPTDTQYF. CDR3 DNA sequence: TGTGCCTGGAGGGGGGGGCTACCCACAGATACGCAGTATTTT. The full variable domain, with the rest looked up from reference TRBV30 and TRBJ2-3, is SQTIHQWPATLVQPVGSPLSLECTVEGTSNPNLYWYRQAAGRGLQLLFYSVGIGQISSEVPQNLSASRPQDRQFILSSKKLLLSDSGFYLCAWRGGLPTDTQYFGPGTRLTVL.